This T cell receptor (beta chain) was identified during a study of blood T cell repertoires in COVID-19. Across the whole study: PBMCs, B-cell-depleted T cells, or T cells were the source of the cDNA or gDNA that made up the material.

TCRdb's table, derived via immunoSEQ multiplex PCR, lists solely in-frame clones and lacks some. This sample has 85,000 to 130,000 clones, with less than 90% found just once. Germline V gene data show CDR1 as PRHDT and CDR2 as FYEKMQ (reference sequence). This CDR3 is 15 amino acids long. V was shortened by 5 bases and J by 4 bases, with 16 bases between the two germline ends. This sequence originates from a human donor in a cohort sampled during active COVID-19. Sequenced input: peripheral blood. V usage is TRBV13 and J usage is TRBJ2-3, with a weak D call TRBD2 (5 bases). CDR3 sequence reads: CASSRSGSPPDTQYF. In nucleotides, the CDR3 is TGTGCCAGCAGCCGAAGCGGCTCCCCGCCAGATACGCAGTATTTT.